The present entry profiles one TCR beta chain with its context. This sample was taken from a study of cytomegalovirus exposure and HLA in healthy donors. Repertoires were generated with immunoSEQ multiplex PCR, while TCRdb's copy carries only in-frame clones and drops some. This table has approximately 270,000 clones, about 90% appearing once. V lost 6 bases, J lost 4 bases, and 0 bases stayed unmatched. The V gene's germline CDR1 is MNHNS and CDR2 SASEGT. This CDR3 has 12 amino acids. V gene TRBV6-1 combines with J gene TRBJ1-2, with TRBD1 matching 9 bases. This sequence was found in a man between 18 and 29 years old in good health and CMV-seropositive. Input material: PBMCs. The CDR3: CASRDRGYGYTF. The CDR3 bases are TGTGCCAGCAGGGACAGGGGCTATGGCTACACCTTC.